This TCR beta chain was obtained from a study of spatial heterogeneity in lung cancer. The wider study: Detection consistently yielded more beta chains than alpha chains. Study conclusions and caveats: Among blood samples, ubiquitous expanded tumor TCRs appeared more at resection than at follow-up.

Every TCR cDNA molecule carried a tag that served as a unique molecular identifier. TCRdb itself ran the 5' RACE reads through MiXCR, one entry per CDR3 protein. The sample includes about 8,600 distinct CDR3 sequences, 3.5% to 5.5% of them seen just once. At least ten counts were recorded for this clonotype. Its matching antigen is unknown. This beta chain slipped into a library made for alpha chains as a stray read, so its size is not meaningful. Time point reported: sample taken at primary tumor resection. Unsorted whole RNA of tumor, nontumor lung or frozen PBMC was sequenced. With 0 bases removed from V and 7 bases from J, the gap between germline ends came to 7 bases. Germline V gene lookup returns CDR1 SGHRS and CDR2 YFSETQ. This CDR3 has 12 residues.

This rearrangement joins TRBV5-1 to TRBJ1-2, with D uncertain. The sequencing used PBMCs, collected at surgery. The sequence came from a male donor with early-stage non-small cell lung cancer. The CDR3 DNA reads as TGCGCCAGCAGCTTGGGTGTGTCTGGCTACACCTTC. Encoded protein: CASSLGVSGYTF.